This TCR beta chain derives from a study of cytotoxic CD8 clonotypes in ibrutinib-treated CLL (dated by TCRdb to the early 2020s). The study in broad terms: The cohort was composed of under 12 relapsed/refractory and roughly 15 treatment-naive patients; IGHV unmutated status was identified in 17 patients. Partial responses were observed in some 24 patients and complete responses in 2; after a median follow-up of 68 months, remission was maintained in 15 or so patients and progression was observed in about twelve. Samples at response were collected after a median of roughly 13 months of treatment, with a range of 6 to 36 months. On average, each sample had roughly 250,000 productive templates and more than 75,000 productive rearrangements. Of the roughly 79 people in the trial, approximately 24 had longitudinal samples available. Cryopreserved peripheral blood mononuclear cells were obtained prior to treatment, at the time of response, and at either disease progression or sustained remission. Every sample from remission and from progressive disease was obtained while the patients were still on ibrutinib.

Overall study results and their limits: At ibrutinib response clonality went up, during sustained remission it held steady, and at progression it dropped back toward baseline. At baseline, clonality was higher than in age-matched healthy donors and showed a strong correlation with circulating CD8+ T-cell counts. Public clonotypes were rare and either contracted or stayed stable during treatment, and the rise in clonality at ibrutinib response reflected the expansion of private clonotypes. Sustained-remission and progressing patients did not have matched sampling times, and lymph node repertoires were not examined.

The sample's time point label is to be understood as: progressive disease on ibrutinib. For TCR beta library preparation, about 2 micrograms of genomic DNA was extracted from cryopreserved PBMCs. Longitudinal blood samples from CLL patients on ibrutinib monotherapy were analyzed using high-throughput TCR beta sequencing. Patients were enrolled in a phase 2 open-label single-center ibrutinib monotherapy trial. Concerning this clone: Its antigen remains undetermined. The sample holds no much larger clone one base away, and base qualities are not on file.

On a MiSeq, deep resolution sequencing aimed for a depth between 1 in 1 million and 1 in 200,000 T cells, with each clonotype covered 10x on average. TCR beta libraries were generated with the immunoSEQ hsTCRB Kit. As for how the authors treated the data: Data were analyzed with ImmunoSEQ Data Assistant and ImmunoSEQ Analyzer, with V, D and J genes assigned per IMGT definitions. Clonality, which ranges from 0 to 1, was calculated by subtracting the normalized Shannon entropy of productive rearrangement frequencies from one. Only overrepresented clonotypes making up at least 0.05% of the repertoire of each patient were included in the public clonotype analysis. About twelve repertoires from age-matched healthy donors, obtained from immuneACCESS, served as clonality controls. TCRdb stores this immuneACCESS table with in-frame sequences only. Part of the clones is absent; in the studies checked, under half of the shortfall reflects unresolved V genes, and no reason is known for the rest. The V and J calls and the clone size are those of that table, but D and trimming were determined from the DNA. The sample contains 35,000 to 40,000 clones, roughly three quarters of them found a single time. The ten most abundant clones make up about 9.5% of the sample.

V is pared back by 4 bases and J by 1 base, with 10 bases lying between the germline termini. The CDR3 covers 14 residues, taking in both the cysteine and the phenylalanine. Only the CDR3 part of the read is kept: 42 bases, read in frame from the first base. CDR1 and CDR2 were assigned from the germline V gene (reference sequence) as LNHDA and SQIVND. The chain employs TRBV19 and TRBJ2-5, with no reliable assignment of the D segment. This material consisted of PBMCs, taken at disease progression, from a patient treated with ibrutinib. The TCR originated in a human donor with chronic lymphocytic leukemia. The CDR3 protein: CASSKNEPQETQYF. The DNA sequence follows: TGTGCCAGTAGTAAAAACGAGCCCCAAGAGACCCAGTACTTC.